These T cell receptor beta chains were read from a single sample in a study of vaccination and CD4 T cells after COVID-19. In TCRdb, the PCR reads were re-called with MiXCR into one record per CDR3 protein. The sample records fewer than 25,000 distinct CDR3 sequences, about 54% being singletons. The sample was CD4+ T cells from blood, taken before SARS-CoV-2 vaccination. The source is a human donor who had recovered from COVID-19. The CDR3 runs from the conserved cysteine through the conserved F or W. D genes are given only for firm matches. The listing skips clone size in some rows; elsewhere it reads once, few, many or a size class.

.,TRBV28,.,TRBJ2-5,CASSAGAPPLQETQYF,TGTGCCAGCAGTGCCGGGGCTCCCCCTCTCCAAGAGACCCAGTACTTC
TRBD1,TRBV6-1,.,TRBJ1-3,CASSPSGTVGRGNTIYF,TGTGCCAGCAGTCCCTCCGGGACAGTGGGTCGGGGAAACACCATATATTTT
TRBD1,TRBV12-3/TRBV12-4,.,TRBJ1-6,CASSLGTGVSPLHF,TGTGCCAGCAGTTTAGGGACAGGGGTTTCACCCCTCCACTTT
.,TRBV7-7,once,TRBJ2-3,CASSHTGFDTQYF,TGTGCTAGCAGCCACACAGGGTTTGATACGCAGTATTTT
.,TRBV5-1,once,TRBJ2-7,CASSLGVGLSYEQYF,TGCGCCAGCAGCTTGGGGGTGGGACTGTCCTACGAGCAGTACTTC
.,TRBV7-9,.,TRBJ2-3,CASSAGGYTQYF,TGTGCCAGCAGCGCCGGTGGATATACGCAGTATTTT
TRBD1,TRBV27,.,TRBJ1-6,CASSLSTGSNSPLHF,TGTGCCAGCAGTTTATCGACAGGGAGCAATTCACCCCTCCACTTT
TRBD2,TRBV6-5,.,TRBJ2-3,CASSYSRTSGLTDTQYF,TGTGCCAGCAGTTACTCCCGGACTAGCGGGCTGACAGATACGCAGTATTTT
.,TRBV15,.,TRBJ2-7,CATSRDQAGRIDEQYF,TGTGCCACCAGCAGAGATCAGGCAGGGAGAATAGACGAGCAGTACTTC
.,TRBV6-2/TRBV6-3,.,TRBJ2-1,CASTIGGGGEREQFF,TGTGCCAGCACAATAGGGGGAGGGGGGGAGAGAGAGCAGTTCTTC
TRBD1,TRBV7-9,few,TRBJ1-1,CASSFGTGGLDTEAFF,TGTGCCAGCAGCTTTGGGACAGGGGGCTTGGACACTGAAGCTTTCTTT
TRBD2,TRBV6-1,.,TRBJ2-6,CASSEWASGISGANVLTF,TGTGCCAGCAGTGAATGGGCTAGCGGGATCTCTGGGGCCAACGTCCTGACTTTC
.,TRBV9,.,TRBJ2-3,CASSGGDGGTDTQYF,TGTGCCAGCAGCGGTGGTGACGGGGGCACAGATACGCAGTATTTT
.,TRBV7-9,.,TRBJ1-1,CASRPTSLYTEAFF,TGTGCCAGCAGGCCTACCAGTCTGTACACTGAAGCTTTCTTT
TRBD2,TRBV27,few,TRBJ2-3,CASSNLVGLAGEGDTQYF,TGTGCCAGCAGTAACCTAGTGGGACTAGCGGGAGAAGGTGATACGCAGTATTTT
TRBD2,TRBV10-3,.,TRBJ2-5,CAISESGTRETQYF,TGTGCCATCAGTGAAAGCGGGACGAGAGAGACCCAGTACTTC
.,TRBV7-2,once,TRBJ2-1,CASSSGVGEQFF,TGTGCCAGCAGCTCAGGGGTGGGTGAGCAGTTCTTC
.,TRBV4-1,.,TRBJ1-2,CASSQVGDFYGYTF,TGCGCCAGCAGCCAAGTTGGCGACTTCTATGGCTACACCTTC
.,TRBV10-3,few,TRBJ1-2,CAISDLGQLNYGYTF,TGTGCCATCAGCGACCTCGGACAGCTGAACTATGGCTACACCTTC
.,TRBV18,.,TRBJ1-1,CASSPLWRRGGGTEAFF,TGTGCCAGCTCCCCGCTTTGGAGAAGGGGCGGTGGGACTGAAGCTTTCTTT
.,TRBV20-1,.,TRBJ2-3,CSATVTGAPTQYF,TGCAGTGCTACCGTGACCGGGGCCCCTACGCAGTATTTT
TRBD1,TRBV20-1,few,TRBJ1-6,CSSGTGGFSLHF,TGCAGCTCCGGGACAGGGGGTTTCTCCCTCCACTTT
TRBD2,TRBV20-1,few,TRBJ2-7,CSLSGSGRSEQYF,TGCAGTCTCAGCGGTTCCGGGAGGTCCGAGCAGTACTTC
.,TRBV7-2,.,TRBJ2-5,CASSLARETQYF,TGTGCCAGCAGCTTAGCGCGAGAGACCCAGTACTTC
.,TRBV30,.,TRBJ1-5,CAWSVGTNQPQHF,TGTGCCTGGAGTGTGGGAACAAATCAGCCCCAGCATTTT
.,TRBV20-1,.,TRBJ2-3,CSARDERDGTDTQYF,TGCAGTGCTAGAGATGAAAGGGATGGAACAGATACGCAGTATTTT
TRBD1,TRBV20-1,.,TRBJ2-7,CSAGTGFNEQYF,TGCAGTGCTGGGACAGGGTTCAACGAGCAGTACTTC
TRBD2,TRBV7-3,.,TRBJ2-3,CASSPAASGSPSTDTQYF,TGTGCCAGCAGCCCGGCGGCTAGCGGGAGCCCGAGCACAGATACGCAGTATTTT